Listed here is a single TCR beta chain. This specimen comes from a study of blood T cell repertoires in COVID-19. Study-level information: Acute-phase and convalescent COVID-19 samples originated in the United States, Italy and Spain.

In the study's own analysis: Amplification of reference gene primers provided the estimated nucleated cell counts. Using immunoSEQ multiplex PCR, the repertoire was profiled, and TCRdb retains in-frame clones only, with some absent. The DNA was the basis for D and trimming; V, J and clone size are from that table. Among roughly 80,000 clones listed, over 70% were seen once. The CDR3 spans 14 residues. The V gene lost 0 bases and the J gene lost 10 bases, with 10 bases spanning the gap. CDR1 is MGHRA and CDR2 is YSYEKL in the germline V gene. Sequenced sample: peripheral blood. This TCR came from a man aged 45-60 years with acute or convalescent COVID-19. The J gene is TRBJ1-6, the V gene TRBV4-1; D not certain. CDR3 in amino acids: CASSQERGGSPLHF. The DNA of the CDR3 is TGCGCCAGCAGCCAAGAACGGGGTGGCTCACCCCTCCACTTT.